These 30 T cell receptor beta chains came from one sample sequenced in a study of shared clonotypes between healthy human individuals. Here immunoSEQ multiplex PCR was the method, and the copy in TCRdb shows in-frame clones only, minus some. Among 2 million to 2.5 million clones listed, approximately 95% were seen once. Sequenced material: naive CD4+ T cells from PBMCs. Regarding subset: CD45RA+ positively selected. All receptors come from a man younger than 35 in good health. Some clones in this sample may be carry-over from other donors' samples.

The V call is TRBV11-3, the J call TRBJ1-1; 7 bases agree with TRBD1. The CDR3 covers 12 residues. J lost 10 bases, V lost 5 bases, and 7 bases had no gene match. Germline loops: CDR1 SGHNT, CDR2 YENEEA. The CDR3, as DNA: TGTGCCAGCAGCCAGGGGGACCAGCGAGCTTTCTTT. Protein sequence: CASSQGDQRAFF.

The rearrangement joins TRBV6-5 to TRBJ1-6; D is possibly TRBD1 (6 bases). Trimming took off 7 bases at V and 13 bases at J, with 20 bases between the two ends. The CDR3 spans 14 residues. Germline V CDR1 and CDR2: MNHEY, SVGAGI. CDR3 protein: CASTISDSGGPLHF. CDR3 nucleotides: TGTGCCAGCACCATCTCGGACAGCGGAGGCCCCCTCCACTTT.

The rearrangement joins TRBV29-1 to TRBJ2-3; TRBD1 matches 7 bases. V shed 7 bases and J 0 bases; nucleotides not matched to a gene: 4. Germline lookup yields CDR1 SQVTM and CDR2 ANQGSEA. CDR3 length: 13 amino acids. The CDR3 DNA sequence: TGCAGCGGAGGGGGCGCGAGCACAGATACGCAGTATTTT. Its protein is CSGGGASTDTQYF.

The chain carries TRBV6-1 and TRBJ2-7, with TRBD1 matching 8 bases. V lost 5 bases and J lost 3; bases outside the gene matches: 6. This CDR3 is 14 amino acids long. Germline V CDR1 and CDR2: MNHNS, SASEGT. The CDR3 is CASSSRTGFYEQYF. DNA of the CDR3: TGTGCCAGCAGTTCCCGGACAGGGTTCTACGAGCAGTACTTC.

The chain recombines TRBV6-5 with TRBJ1-3, with 7 positions matching TRBD1. Losses at the gene ends were 6 bases for V and 4 bases for J; bases not matched to a gene: 6. CDR1 MNHEY and CDR2 SVGAGI come from the germline V gene. The CDR3 covers 14 residues. The CDR3 is CASRKDREGNTIYF. The DNA for the CDR3 is TGTGCCAGCAGGAAAGACAGGGAGGGAAACACCATATATTTT.

This chain links TRBV29-1 with TRBJ2-5, with D possibly TRBD1 on 6 matching bases. Germline V gene data show CDR1 as SQVTM and CDR2 as ANQGSEA. The CDR3 length is 13 residues. V lost 6 bases and J lost 5, with 16 bases in between. CDR3 in amino acids: CSVPRAGEETQYF. CDR3 DNA: TGCAGCGTGCCCCGGGCAGGGGAGGAGACCCAGTACTTC.

The V gene is TRBV7-2, the J gene TRBJ1-3; D is unclear. V was pared by 2 bases and J by 3 bases, with 8 bases between. This CDR3 comprises 14 residues. The germline CDR1 and CDR2 sequences are SGHTA and FQGNSA. This chain's CDR3 is CASSLLYRGNTIYF. In nucleotides, the CDR3 is TGTGCCAGCAGCTTACTTTACCGTGGAAACACCATATATTTT.

This clone was observed a single time. V gene TRBV18 combines with J gene TRBJ2-1; D is ambiguous. Germline values: CDR1 KGHSH, CDR2 LQKENI. The CDR3 is 16 residues long. The V end lost 3 bases, the J end lost 5 bases, and 17 bases lay between the germline ends. The CDR3 reads CASSPIREALNNEQFF. The CDR3 DNA reads as TGTGCCAGCTCACCGATAAGAGAGGCTCTTAACAATGAGCAGTTCTTC.

The gene calls are TRBV5-1 and TRBJ1-4; 10 bases are a match to TRBD1. Unmatched junction bases numbered 7, after V lost 5 bases and J lost 6 bases. The length of the CDR3 is 15 residues. Germline V gene sequence: CDR1 SGHRS, CDR2 YFSETQ. The CDR3 coding sequence is TGCGCCAGCAGTCTAAAGGGGACAGGGGATGAAAAACTGTTTTTT. This sequence encodes CASSLKGTGDEKLFF.

J is TRBJ2-7 and V is TRBV6-6, with 7 bases aligning to TRBD1. The trim removed 6 bases at V and 4 bases at J, leaving 6 bases unmatched. Germline V gives CDR1 MNHNY, CDR2 SVGAGI (reference sequence). This CDR3 region has 13 residues. The CDR3 sequence: CASRPTGWYEQYF. The CDR3 DNA sequence: TGTGCCAGCAGGCCGACAGGGTGGTACGAGCAGTACTTC.

The chain recombines TRBV5-1 with TRBJ2-2, with 7 positions matching TRBD2. Germline V gives CDR1 SGHRS, CDR2 YFSETQ. Germline trimming cut 4 bases from V and 1 base from J; bases unmatched to any gene: 13. CDR3 length: 18 amino acids. DNA for the CDR3: TGCGCCAGCAGCCTATCGGGGGGAGCAGGGTGGAACACCGGGGAGCTGTTTTTT. Encoded protein: CASSLSGGAGWNTGELFF.

This chain links TRBV27 with TRBJ2-6; no firm D call. CDR3 length: 13 amino acids. The V end was cut by 3 bases, the J end by 10 bases, with 10 bases between. Germline CDR1 and CDR2: MNHEY and SMNVEV (reference sequence). The CDR3 is CASSFPDGNVLTF. For the CDR3, the DNA is TGTGCCAGCAGTTTTCCAGATGGGAACGTCCTGACTTTC.

V and J are TRBV2 and TRBJ1-5; D gene ambiguous. Trimming removed 0 bases at V and 12 bases at J, with 12 bases between. The CDR3 is 13 amino acids. The germline V gene has CDR1 SNHLY and CDR2 FYNNEI. CDR3 in amino acids: CASSEAAGESQHF. In DNA, the CDR3 is TGTGCCAGCAGTGAAGCGGCCGGGGAGAGCCAGCATTTT.

Worth noting for this clone: The same CDR3 is also encoded by other DNA sequences in this sample. The chain carries TRBV2 and TRBJ2-3, with 11 nucleotides matching TRBD2. Germline assignment: CDR1 SNHLY and CDR2 FYNNEI. V lost 6 bases and J lost 1; bases outside the gene matches: 0. The length of the CDR3 is 14 residues. CDR3 DNA: TGTGCCAGCAGACTAGCGGGAGGCACAGATACGCAGTATTTT. Amino acids: CASRLAGGTDTQYF.

The V call is TRBV14, the J call TRBJ1-3; TRBD1 agrees at 7 bases. This CDR3 spans 16 amino acids. V lost 8 bases, J lost 0 bases, and 10 bases stayed unmatched. Per the germline V gene, CDR1 is SGHDN and CDR2 is FVKESK. The CDR3 sequence: CASARTGPSSGNTIYF. In nucleotides, the CDR3 is TGTGCCAGCGCCCGGACAGGACCAAGCTCTGGAAACACCATATATTTT.

The gene calls are TRBV6-6 and TRBJ1-2, with a tentative D call TRBD1 (5 bases). The germline V gene has CDR1 MNHNY and CDR2 SVGAGI (reference sequence). The CDR3 is made up of 16 amino acids. V was trimmed by 2 bases and J by 5 bases, leaving 18 bases between them. In DNA form, the CDR3 reads TGTGCCAGCAGTTACCCACTGGGGGGGGAGTCTTATGGCTACACCTTC. This encodes CASSYPLGGESYGYTF.

V and J are TRBV25-1 and TRBJ1-5; 7 bases agree with TRBD1. Germline V CDR1 and CDR2: MGHDK, SYGVNS. The V and J ends lost 11 bases and 3 bases, in that order; junction bases with no gene match: 10. The CDR3 loop spans 14 amino acids. The CDR3 DNA follows: TGTGCCCATCGGGGGGACAGCTACAATCAGCCCCAGCATTTT. Its protein is CAHRGDSYNQPQHF.

Written as DNA, the CDR3 is TGTGCCAGCAGACGACAGGGGGCGAAGGTTAATGAGCAGTTCTTC. This codes for CASRRQGAKVNEQFF. V usage is TRBV2 and J usage is TRBJ2-1, with 10 bases fitting TRBD1. The CDR3 length is 15 residues. The trim removed 6 bases at V and 7 bases at J, leaving 9 bases unmatched. Germline CDR1 reads SNHLY; CDR2 reads FYNNEI.

A note on this clone: Its ends do not fully match the called genes, so a read error is possible. This sequence joins TRBV6-5 and TRBJ2-7; D remains ambiguous. Germline CDR1 is MNHEY and CDR2 is SVGAGI. The CDR3 runs 11 residues. CDR3 protein: CASSHFYEQHF. The CDR3 DNA is TGTGCCAGCAGCCATTTCTACGAGCAGCACTTC.

The chain has TRBV5-5 and TRBJ2-3, with D unclear. The CDR3 contains 15 residues. Trimming shortened V by 1 base and J by 2 bases, and 11 bases separated the two germline ends. Germline CDR1 reads SGHKS; CDR2 reads YYEKEE (reference sequence). The CDR3 DNA reads TGTGCCAGCAGCTTGCAGATGATAGTCACAGATACGCAGTATTTT. The encoded protein is CASSLQMIVTDTQYF. Full variable domain (rest looked up from reference TRBV5-5 and TRBJ2-3): DAGVTQSPTHLIKTRGQQVTLRCSPISGHKSVSWYQQVLGQGPQFIFQYYEKEERGRGNFPDRFSARQFPNYSSELNVNALLLGDSALYLCASSLQMIVTDTQYFGPGTRLTVL.

The chain has TRBV19 and TRBJ2-5; D call uncertain. This CDR3 region has 17 residues. From germline, CDR1 is LNHDA and CDR2 SQIVND (reference sequence). Trimming took 3 bases from V and 4 from J, leaving 21 bases between them. The CDR3 sequence is CASSIRVEGLRGETQYF. Written as DNA, the CDR3 is TGTGCCAGTAGTATTCGGGTTGAAGGGTTGCGAGGAGAGACCCAGTACTTC.

The chain joins TRBV27 to TRBJ2-5, with TRBD2 matching 11 bases. J gave up 5 bases and V 5 bases, and 13 bases lay outside the gene matches. CDR1 and CDR2 (germline): MNHEY, SMNVEV (reference sequence). The CDR3 runs 17 residues. CDR3 residues: CASSPLTSGRGRETQYF. In DNA, the CDR3 is TGTGCCAGCAGTCCCCTAACTAGCGGGAGAGGGAGGGAGACCCAGTACTTC.

This chain links TRBV7-3 with TRBJ2-3; TRBD1 agrees at 8 bases. The CDR3 extends over 16 amino acids. V gave up 1 base and J gave up 8 bases; unmatched junction bases: 11. CDR1 and CDR2 from the germline V gene are SGHTA and FQGTGA. The CDR3 sequence is CASSLKAGGGQGTQYF. The CDR3 DNA sequence: TGTGCCAGCAGCTTAAAGGCAGGGGGCGGACAGGGTACGCAGTATTTT.

This chain connects TRBV7-3 to TRBJ2-7, with TRBD2 matching 10 bases. This CDR3 region has 16 residues. J gave up 3 bases and V 4 bases, and 9 bases lay outside the gene matches. Germline CDR1 reads SGHTA; CDR2 reads FQGTGA. This chain's CDR3 is CASSSVAGGGFYEQYF. DNA of the CDR3: TGTGCCAGCAGCTCCGTAGCGGGAGGTGGCTTCTACGAGCAGTACTTC.

The chain joins TRBV7-9 to TRBJ2-3, with 9 bases aligning to TRBD2. V shed 2 bases and J 0 bases; nucleotides not matched to a gene: 3. The CDR3 is 16 residues long. In germline, CDR1 is SEHNR, CDR2 FQNEAQ (reference sequence). The CDR3 spells CASSLSGRPSTDTQYF. The CDR3 bases are TGTGCCAGCAGCTTAAGCGGGAGGCCTAGCACAGATACGCAGTATTTT.

The chain carries TRBV5-1 and TRBJ2-5; D perhaps matches TRBD1 (5 bases). Germline V lookup: CDR1 SGHRS, CDR2 YFSETQ. The CDR3 totals 14 residues. Trimming left V 2 bases short and J 2 bases short, with 10 bases between. The CDR3 region has the DNA TGCGCCAGCAGCTTATCACCAGGGCAAGAGACCCAGTACTTC. Its translation is CASSLSPGQETQYF.

V is TRBV5-1 and J is TRBJ2-2, with 9 bases fitting TRBD2. Germline values: CDR1 SGHRS, CDR2 YFSETQ. Germline trimming cut 1 base from V and 1 base from J; bases unmatched to any gene: 5. CDR3 size: 17 residues. CDR3 bases: TGCGCCAGCAGCTTGTTTAGCGGGAGCGGGAACACCGGGGAGCTGTTTTTT. As protein: CASSLFSGSGNTGELFF.

Turning to this clone: The same CDR3 also results from other DNA sequences found in this sample. The J gene is TRBJ2-1, the V gene TRBV28; D is ambiguous. This CDR3 is built from 12 residues. Looked up from germline, CDR1 is MDHEN and CDR2 is SYDVKM. V lost 6 bases and J lost 7, with 10 bases in between. The CDR3 reads CASSPPGNEQFF. The CDR3 nucleotides are TGTGCCAGCAGCCCCCCCGGGAATGAGCAGTTCTTC.

The chain recombines TRBV18 with TRBJ1-1; 10 nucleotides line up with TRBD1. The CDR3 has 15 residues. V lost 5 bases to trimming and J lost 2 bases; unmatched junction nucleotides: 5. The germline V gene has CDR1 KGHSH and CDR2 LQKENI. The CDR3 sequence: CASSGTGEGNTEAFF. The CDR3, as DNA: TGTGCCAGCTCAGGGACAGGGGAAGGAAACACTGAAGCTTTCTTT. The whole variable domain, filled in from reference TRBV18 and TRBJ1-1, reads NAGVMQNPRHLVRRRGQEARLRCSPMKGHSHVYWYRQLPEEGLKFMVYLQKENIIDESGMPKERFSAEFPKEGPSILRIQQVVRGDSAAYFCASSGTGEGNTEAFFGQGTRLTVV.

This clone appeared once. The chain employs TRBV18 and TRBJ2-3; D is undetermined. Germline values: CDR1 KGHSH, CDR2 LQKENI. This CDR3 is built from 14 residues. V was pared by 2 bases and J by 8 bases, with 14 bases between. CDR3 amino acids: CASSPDVSRSTQYF. CDR3 in DNA: TGTGCCAGCTCACCAGATGTATCACGGAGTACGCAGTATTTT.